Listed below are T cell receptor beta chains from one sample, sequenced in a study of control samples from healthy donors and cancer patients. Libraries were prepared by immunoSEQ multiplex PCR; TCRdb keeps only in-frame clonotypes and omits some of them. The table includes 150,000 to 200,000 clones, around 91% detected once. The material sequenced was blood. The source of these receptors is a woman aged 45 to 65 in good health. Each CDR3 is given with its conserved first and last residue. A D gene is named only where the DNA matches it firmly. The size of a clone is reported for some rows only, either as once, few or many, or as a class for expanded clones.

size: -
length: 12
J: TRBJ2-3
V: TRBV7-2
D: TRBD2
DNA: TGTGCCAGCAGTTTTAGCGGGGATACGCAGTATTTT
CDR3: CASSFSGDTQYF

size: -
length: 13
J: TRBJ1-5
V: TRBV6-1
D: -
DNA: TGTGCCAGCAGTGAAAGCAGGGGACGGCCCCAGCATTTT
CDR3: CASSESRGRPQHF

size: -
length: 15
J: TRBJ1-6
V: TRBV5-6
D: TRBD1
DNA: TGTGCCAGCAGCGCGGGTATGGGGACAGGTTCACCCCTCCACTTT
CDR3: CASSAGMGTGSPLHF

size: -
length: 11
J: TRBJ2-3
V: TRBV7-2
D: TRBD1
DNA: TGTGCCAGCAGCTGGGGACAGTTGCAGTATTTT
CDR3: CASSWGQLQYF

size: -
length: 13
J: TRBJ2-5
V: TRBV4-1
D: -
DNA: TGCGCCAGCAGCCAAGAGTCCTCGGGGACCCAGTACTTC
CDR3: CASSQESSGTQYF

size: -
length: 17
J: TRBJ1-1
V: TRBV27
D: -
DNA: TGTGCCAGCATACCGGGGCCAGGGCTCAGAGCGAACACTGAAGCTTTCTTT
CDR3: CASIPGPGLRANTEAFF

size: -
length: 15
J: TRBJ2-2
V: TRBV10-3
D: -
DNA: TGTGCCATCAGTGAGTTAAACAGGGAGCCCGGGGAGCTGTTTTTT
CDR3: CAISELNREPGELFF

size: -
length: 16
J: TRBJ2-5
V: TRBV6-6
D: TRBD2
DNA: TGTGCCAGCAGTCGCGAGGGGACTAGCGGCCAAGAGACCCAGTACTTC
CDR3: CASSREGTSGQETQYF

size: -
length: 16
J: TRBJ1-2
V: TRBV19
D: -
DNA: TGTGCCAGTAGTATTTGGGTCGCCAGGTCCGTCTATGGCTACACCTTC
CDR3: CASSIWVARSVYGYTF

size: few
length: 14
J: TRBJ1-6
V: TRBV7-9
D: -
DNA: TGTGCCAGCGGAAAGGGGGTGATCAGTTCACCCCTCCACTTT
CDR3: CASGKGVISSPLHF

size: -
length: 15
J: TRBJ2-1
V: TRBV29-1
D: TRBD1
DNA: TGCAGCGTTGACAAGGGGGCCCCCTCCTACAATGAGCAGTTCTTC
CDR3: CSVDKGAPSYNEQFF

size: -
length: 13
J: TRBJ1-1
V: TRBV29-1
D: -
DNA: TGCAGCGGAGCGGGGAACGGGGACACTGAAGCTTTCTTT
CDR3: CSGAGNGDTEAFF

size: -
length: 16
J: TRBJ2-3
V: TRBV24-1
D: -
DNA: TGTGCCACCAGTGATCGGACGGAAGGAGTACAAGATACGCAGTATTTT
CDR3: CATSDRTEGVQDTQYF

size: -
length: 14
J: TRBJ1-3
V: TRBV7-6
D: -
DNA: TGTGCCAGCAGCTTGGAGGGATCTGGAAACACCATATATTTT
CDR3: CASSLEGSGNTIYF

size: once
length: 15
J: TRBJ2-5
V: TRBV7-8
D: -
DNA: TGTGCCAGCAGCCGAGATGGGTATACGCGCGAGACCCAGTACTTC
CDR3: CASSRDGYTRETQYF

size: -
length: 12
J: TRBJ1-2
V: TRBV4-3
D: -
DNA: TGCGCCAGCAGCCAAGACGACTATGGCTACACCTTC
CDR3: CASSQDDYGYTF

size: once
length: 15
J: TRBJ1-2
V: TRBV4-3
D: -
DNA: TGCGCCAGCAGCCCCACTCCCAGGGGCAGCTATGGCTACACCTTC
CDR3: CASSPTPRGSYGYTF

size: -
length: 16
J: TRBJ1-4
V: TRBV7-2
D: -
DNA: TGTGCCAGCAGCTCACTGGGGCAGCTTTCGAATGAAAAACTGTTTTTT
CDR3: CASSSLGQLSNEKLFF

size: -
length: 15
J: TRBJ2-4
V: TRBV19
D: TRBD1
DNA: TGTGCCAGTAGTATAGTCGGACAGGGAGAGGGCATTCAGTACTTC
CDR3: CASSIVGQGEGIQYF

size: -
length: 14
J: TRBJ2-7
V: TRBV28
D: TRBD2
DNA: TGTGCCAGCAGTTTATCAGCGGGAGGATTGGTCCGGTACTTC
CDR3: CASSLSAGGLVRYF

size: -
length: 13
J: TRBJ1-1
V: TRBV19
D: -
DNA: TGTGCCAGTAGTTCAGCCATGAACACTGAAGCTTTCTTT
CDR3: CASSSAMNTEAFF

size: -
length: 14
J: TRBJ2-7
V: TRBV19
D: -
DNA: TGTGCCACTAAGTTTAGGGAGGCCTCCTACGAGCAGTACTTC
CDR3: CATKFREASYEQYF

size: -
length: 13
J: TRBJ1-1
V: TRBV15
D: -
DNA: TGTGCCACCAATACGGGATTGAACACTGAAGCTTTCTTT
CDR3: CATNTGLNTEAFF

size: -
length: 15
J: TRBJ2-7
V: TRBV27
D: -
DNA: TGTGCCAGCAGTCCGACCAGGGGTCGCGGGACCGAGCAGTACTTC
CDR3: CASSPTRGRGTEQYF

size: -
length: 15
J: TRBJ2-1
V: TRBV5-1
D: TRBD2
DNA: TGCGCCAGCAGCCGGGCGGGGGGCTCCTACAATGAGCAGTTCTTC
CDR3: CASSRAGGSYNEQFF

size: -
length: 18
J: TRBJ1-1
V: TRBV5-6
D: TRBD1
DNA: TGTGCCAGCAGCTACGCCGGGACAGGGGGCCGATGGATCACTGAAGCTTTCTTT
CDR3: CASSYAGTGGRWITEAFF

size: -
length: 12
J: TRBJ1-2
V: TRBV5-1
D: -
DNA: TGCGCCAGCAGCAGCGACAGGAGAGGTCACACCTTC
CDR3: CASSSDRRGHTF

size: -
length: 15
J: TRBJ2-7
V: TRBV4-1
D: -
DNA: TGCGCCAGCAGCCAAGTCGGCGGATCCACCTACGAGCAGTACTTC
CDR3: CASSQVGGSTYEQYF

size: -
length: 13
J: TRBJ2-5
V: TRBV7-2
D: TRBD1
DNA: TGTGCCAGCAGCATCACAGGGGGAGAGACCCAGTACTTC
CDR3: CASSITGGETQYF

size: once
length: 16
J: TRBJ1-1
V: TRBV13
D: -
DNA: TGTGCCAGCAGCCCCCTAAACTACGGCACGAACACTGAAGCTTTCTTT
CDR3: CASSPLNYGTNTEAFF

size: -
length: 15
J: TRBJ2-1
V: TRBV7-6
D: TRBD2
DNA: TGTGCCAGCAGCTTAGCCGGGACTAGGGTAAATGAGCAGTTCTTC
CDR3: CASSLAGTRVNEQFF

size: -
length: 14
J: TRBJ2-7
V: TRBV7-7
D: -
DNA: TGTGCTAGCAGCTTAGATCAGGGTGCGTACGAGCAGTACTTC
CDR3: CASSLDQGAYEQYF

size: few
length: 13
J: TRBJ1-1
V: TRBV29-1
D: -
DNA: TGCAGCGTTGAAGATCTCGGACGGCTTGAAGCTTTCTTT
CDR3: CSVEDLGRLEAFF

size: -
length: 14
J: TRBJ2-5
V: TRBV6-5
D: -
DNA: TGTGCCAGCAGTCGAATCGGGCTTAAAGAGACCCAGTACTTC
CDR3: CASSRIGLKETQYF

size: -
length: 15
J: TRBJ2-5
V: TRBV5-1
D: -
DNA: TGCGCCAGCAGACTGACTCCGGATAAGCAAGAGACCCAGTACTTC
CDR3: CASRLTPDKQETQYF

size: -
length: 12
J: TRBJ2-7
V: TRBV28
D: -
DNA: TGTGCCAGCAGGTACTCCTCCTACGAGCAGTACTTC
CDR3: CASRYSSYEQYF

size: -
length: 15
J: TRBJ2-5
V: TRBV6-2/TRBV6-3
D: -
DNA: TGTGCCAGCAGTTATTCTCTGCCCAGGGAGGCGACCCAGTACTTC
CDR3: CASSYSLPREATQYF

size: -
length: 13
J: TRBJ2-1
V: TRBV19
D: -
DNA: TGTGCCAGTAGTCAATTACCGGCCAATGAGCAGTTCTTC
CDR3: CASSQLPANEQFF

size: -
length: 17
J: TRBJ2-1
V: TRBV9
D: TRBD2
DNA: TGTGCCAGCAGCGTAGAAGGTAGCGGGAGCTCCTACAATGAGCAGTTCTTC
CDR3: CASSVEGSGSSYNEQFF

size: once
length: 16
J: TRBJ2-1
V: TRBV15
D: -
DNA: TGTGCCACCTCTAAATGGGACGGGAGCTCCTACAATGAGCAGTTCTTC
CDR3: CATSKWDGSSYNEQFF

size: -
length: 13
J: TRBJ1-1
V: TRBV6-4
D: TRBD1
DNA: TGTGCCAGCAGCCACCGGACAGGGCCTGAAGCTTTCTTT
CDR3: CASSHRTGPEAFF

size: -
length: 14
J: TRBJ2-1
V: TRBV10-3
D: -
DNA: TGTGCCATCAGTAACCCTACAGGTAACAATGAGCAGTTCTTC
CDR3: CAISNPTGNNEQFF

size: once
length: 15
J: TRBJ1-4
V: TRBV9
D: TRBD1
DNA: TGTGCCAGCAGCTCCCAACAGGGGGCTGGAGAAAAACTGTTTTTT
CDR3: CASSSQQGAGEKLFF

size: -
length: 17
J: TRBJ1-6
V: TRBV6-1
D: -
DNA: TGTGCCAGCAGTGAAAGGGGCGGAAGCTCCTATAATTCACCCCTCCACTTT
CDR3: CASSERGGSSYNSPLHF

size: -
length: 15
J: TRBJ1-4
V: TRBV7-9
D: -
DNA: TGTGCCAGCAGCCCGCCGGGAAAACCCGATGAAAAACTGTTTTTT
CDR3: CASSPPGKPDEKLFF